Each of the 5 T cell receptor beta chains below was sequenced from the same sample in a study of blood T cell repertoires in COVID-19. Clones were read by immunoSEQ multiplex PCR, and TCRdb kept only the in-frame ones, dropping some. The table lists 310,000 or so clones, around 90% of them singletons. Sequenced input: peripheral blood. These receptors were taken from a man between 18 and 35 years old who had recovered from COVID-19.

The chain joins TRBV29-1 to TRBJ2-7; TRBD2 agrees at 8 bases. Germline CDR1 and CDR2: SQVTM and ANQGSEA. The CDR3 runs to 13 residues. V lost 4 bases to trimming and J lost 3 bases; unmatched junction nucleotides: 5. Written as DNA, the CDR3 is TGCAGCGTTGTCGGACTAGCTGGCTACGAGCAGTACTTC. This codes for CSVVGLAGYEQYF.

The genes are TRBV5-6 and TRBJ2-7; 7 positions agree with TRBD1. V gave up 0 bases and J gave up 3 bases; unmatched junction bases: 9. Germline CDR1 and CDR2: SGHDT and YYEEEE. This CDR3 comprises 16 residues. The CDR3: CASSLEGQNIDYEQYF. In DNA form, the CDR3 reads TGTGCCAGCAGCTTGGAGGGACAGAATATCGACTACGAGCAGTACTTC.

The rearrangement uses TRBV5-6 and TRBJ2-2; no reliable D call. This CDR3 has 15 amino acids. V was clipped by 1 base and J by 6 bases, with 13 bases between them. CDR1 SGHDT and CDR2 YYEEEE come from the germline V gene. The DNA of the CDR3 is TGTGCCAGCAGCTTGTCCTCGGGTTACGCCGGGGAGCTGTTTTTT. Translated: CASSLSSGYAGELFF.

The V gene is TRBV5-5, the J gene TRBJ2-7; TRBD1 agrees at 7 bases. CDR1 and CDR2 (germline): SGHKS, YYEKEE (reference sequence). Trimming took 4 bases from V and 0 from J; bases not matched to a gene: 7. The CDR3 is 15 amino acids. The CDR3 loop is CASSEYWDSSYEQYF. The CDR3 DNA follows: TGTGCCAGCAGCGAATATTGGGACAGCTCCTACGAGCAGTACTTC.

In this sample, this clone turned up once. V and J are TRBV2 and TRBJ1-6; TRBD1 agrees at 10 bases. The CDR3 has 16 residues. In germline, CDR1 is SNHLY, CDR2 FYNNEI. The V gene end was trimmed by 1 base and the J gene end by 7 bases; junction bases not matched to a gene: 4. CDR3: CASSEGQGQGNSPLHF. In DNA form, the CDR3 reads TGTGCCAGCAGTGAAGGGCAGGGACAGGGGAATTCACCCCTCCACTTT. The whole variable domain, filled in from reference TRBV2 and TRBJ1-6, reads EPEVTQTPSHQVTQMGQEVILRCVPISNHLYFYWYRQILGQKVEFLVSFYNNEISEKSEIFDDQFSVERPDGSNFTLKIRSTKLEDSAMYFCASSEGQGQGNSPLHFGNGTRLTVT.